This is a list of T cell receptor beta chains from one sample in a study of blood T cell repertoires in COVID-19. TCRdb keeps only in-frame clones here, not all; method: immunoSEQ multiplex PCR. The sample contains some 250,000 clones, 88% of which appear only once. Source material: peripheral blood. The receptors come from a woman in her forties who had recovered from COVID-19. Both conserved end residues are part of each CDR3. A D gene is named only where the DNA matches it firmly. The size field is filled for only some rows; it gives once, few, many or a size class.

CDR3	DNA	size	length	D	V	J
CASSGGRSGYTF	TGTGCCAGCAGCGGTGGGAGGAGCGGCTACACCTTC	NA	12	NA	TRBV7-9	TRBJ1-2
CASSLGTGGRETQYF	TGCGCCAGCAGCTTGGGGACAGGGGGCAGGGAGACCCAGTACTTC	NA	15	TRBD1	TRBV5-1	TRBJ2-5
CASQGGGTYTGELFF	TGTGCCAGCCAGGGGGGCGGGACCTACACCGGGGAGCTGTTTTTT	NA	15	NA	TRBV7-9	TRBJ2-2
CASSESAPGLAGVGYNEQFF	TGTGCCAGCAGTGAATCGGCACCGGGACTAGCGGGAGTGGGTTACAATGAGCAGTTCTTC	NA	20	TRBD2	TRBV2	TRBJ2-1
CAWKRAGPTYEQYF	TGTGCCTGGAAAAGGGCAGGGCCAACCTACGAGCAGTACTTC	NA	14	NA	TRBV30	TRBJ2-7
CASSRLGGAVGELFF	TGCGCCAGCAGCCGCCTAGGGGGAGCGGTCGGGGAGCTGTTTTTT	once	15	NA	TRBV4-1	TRBJ2-2
CASSWGDLDEQFF	TGTGCCAGCAGCTGGGGGGACCTCGATGAGCAGTTCTTC	NA	13	NA	TRBV7-9	TRBJ2-1
CAIKNPRGYEQYF	TGTGCCATCAAAAACCCCCGGGGCTACGAGCAGTACTTC	NA	13	NA	TRBV10-3	TRBJ2-7
CASSLAADEQFF	TGTGCCAGCAGCTTGGCCGCGGATGAGCAGTTCTTC	NA	12	NA	TRBV5-4	TRBJ2-1
CASSQVGPIAGGPYEQYF	TGCGCCAGCAGCCAAGTGGGGCCCATAGCGGGAGGGCCCTACGAGCAGTACTTC	NA	18	TRBD2	TRBV4-3	TRBJ2-7
CATGTSGWAGELFF	TGTGCCACCGGGACTAGCGGGTGGGCCGGGGAGCTGTTTTTT	NA	14	TRBD2	TRBV10-3	TRBJ2-2
CASRLLRDNEQFF	TGTGCCAGCAGGTTGCTCAGGGACAATGAGCAGTTCTTC	NA	13	NA	TRBV7-9	TRBJ2-1
CASSEEGARAKNIQYF	TGTGCCAGCAGTGAAGAAGGGGCGAGGGCCAAAAACATTCAGTACTTC	NA	16	NA	TRBV2	TRBJ2-4
CSARGGAHTGELFF	TGCAGCGCCCGGGGGGGGGCGCACACCGGGGAGCTGTTTTTT	NA	14	TRBD2	TRBV29-1	TRBJ2-2
CASSPLQGGNTEAFF	TGTGCCAGCTCGCCCCTCCAGGGAGGGAACACTGAAGCTTTCTTT	once	15	NA	TRBV18	TRBJ1-1